These 21 T cell receptor beta chains share one sample of origin, sequenced in a study of T-cell reconstitution after alpha-beta-depleted transplantation in children. TCRbeta library construction was performed incorporating unique molecular identifiers. A single record per CDR3 protein comes from TCRdb applying MiXCR to the PCR reads. The table shows roughly 280,000 distinct CDR3 sequences, with about 9.9% occurring only once. This material consisted of peripheral blood, taken 180 days after TCRalphabeta/CD19-depleted stem cell transplant. The receptors stem from a male patient under 10 years old who had a stem cell transplant for chronic granulomatous disease, so the T cells may come from the graft donor.

The chain joins TRBV19 to TRBJ1-5; D not certain. Per germline, CDR1 LNHDA and CDR2 SQIVND (reference sequence). This CDR3 has 14 residues. V shed 3 bases and J shed 3 bases, with 9 bases lying between them. The CDR3 DNA follows: TGTGCCAGTAGTATGGGGAAATACAATCAGCCCCAGCATTTT. Amino acid sequence: CASSMGKYNQPQHF.

This clonotype was recorded many times. The J gene is TRBJ2-1, the V gene TRBV12-3 or TRBV12-4; weak D call: TRBD2 (5 bases). With 6 bases removed from V and 0 bases from J, the gap between germline ends came to 15 bases. This CDR3 is 16 amino acids long. The DNA of the CDR3 is TGTGCCAGCAGAAGCGGAGATTTAAGCTCCTACAATGAGCAGTTCTTC. Translation gives CASRSGDLSSYNEQFF.

The sample holds many counts of this clonotype. V gene TRBV5-1 combines with J gene TRBJ2-1; D gene ambiguous. The CDR3 length is 13 residues. V lost 1 base and J 5 bases, leaving 7 bases between the germline ends. The germline CDR1 and CDR2 sequences are SGHRS and YFSETQ. In DNA, the CDR3 is TGCGCCAGCAGCTTGCGGCTAAACAATGAGCAGTTCTTC. This translates into CASSLRLNNEQFF.

This clonotype showed up many times. The V and J genes are TRBV5-1 and TRBJ2-1, with TRBD1 identical over 11 bases. Per the germline V gene, CDR1 is SGHRS and CDR2 is YFSETQ. With V trimmed by 3 bases and J by 6 bases, 5 bases remained unmatched. There are 15 residues in the CDR3. The CDR3 spells CASSSWTGGINEQFF. Written as DNA, the CDR3 is TGCGCCAGCAGCTCATGGACAGGGGGCATCAATGAGCAGTTCTTC.

This clonotype was recorded many times. The rearrangement uses TRBV24-1 and TRBJ2-5; 7 bases map to TRBD2. This CDR3 is built from 15 residues. Trimming cost V 7 bases and J 4 bases; bases outside gene matches: 11. CDR1 KGHDR and CDR2 SFDVKD come from the germline V gene. The CDR3 reads CATSSKTGGGETQYF. The CDR3 DNA follows: TGTGCCACCAGCTCGAAAACGGGAGGCGGAGAGACCCAGTACTTC.

This clonotype was detected ten times or more. The chain combines TRBV5-1 with TRBJ2-1, with D possibly TRBD1 on 6 matching bases. V was shortened by 4 bases and J by 4 bases, with 21 bases between the two germline ends. In germline, CDR1 is SGHRS, CDR2 YFSETQ. This CDR3 has 17 amino acids. The CDR3 DNA is TGCGCCAGCAGCCTAAGAGATCCGGGACAAGGGTACAATGAGCAGTTCTTC. Its protein product is CASSLRDPGQGYNEQFF.

The table lists this clonotype with many counts. V usage is TRBV29-1 and J usage is TRBJ2-1; no reliable D call. The CDR3 has 14 residues. Trimming cost V 6 bases and J 5 bases, with 17 bases left between them. The germline gives CDR1 SQVTM, CDR2 ANQGSEA. The CDR3 spells CSVAGSGVDNEQFF. The CDR3 DNA reads TGCAGCGTCGCCGGTAGTGGGGTAGACAATGAGCAGTTCTTC.

This clonotype was detected many times. This rearrangement joins TRBV20-1 to TRBJ2-3; TRBD1 agrees at 10 bases. With V trimmed by 0 bases and J by 4 bases, 7 bases remained unmatched. The CDR3 is made up of 16 amino acids. CDR1 and CDR2 from the germline V gene are DFQATT and SNEGSKA (reference sequence). The CDR3 spells CSARDLGTGDPDTQYF. The DNA for the CDR3 is TGCAGTGCTAGAGATCTGGGGACAGGGGACCCAGATACGCAGTATTTT.

This clonotype occurred many times. This rearrangement joins TRBV3-1 to TRBJ2-5, with 7 bases identical to TRBD1. The J segment lost 5 bases and the V segment lost 8 bases, leaving 11 bases of the junction unmatched. This CDR3 spans 14 amino acids. Germline assignment: CDR1 LGHDT and CDR2 YNNKEL (reference sequence). The CDR3 DNA follows: TGTGCCAGCTCACCGCGAGGGGGCCGGGAGACCCAGTACTTC. It specifies CASSPRGGRETQYF.

This clonotype was observed many times. The chain carries TRBV29-1 and TRBJ2-5; 8 bases align to TRBD1. J was trimmed by 2 bases and V by 7 bases; bases with no gene match: 9. The CDR3 spans 14 residues. Germline CDR1 and CDR2: SQVTM and ANQGSEA. CDR3 amino acids: CSAQPDRVQETQYF. CDR3 DNA sequence: TGCAGCGCCCAGCCGGACAGGGTTCAAGAGACCCAGTACTTC.

This clonotype was observed at least ten times. V usage is TRBV4-3 and J usage is TRBJ1-3, with unresolved D. CDR1 and CDR2 from the germline V gene are LGHNA and YSLEER. The CDR3 is made up of 15 amino acids. Trimming took off 0 bases at V and 2 bases at J, with 8 bases between the two ends. The CDR3 bases are TGCGCCAGCAGCCAAGACTGGGGAGCTGGAAACACCATATATTTT. This translates into CASSQDWGAGNTIYF.

At least ten counts were recorded for this clonotype. This chain uses TRBV5-1 with TRBJ1-3; 7 bases map to TRBD1. CDR3 size: 15 residues. V was pared by 4 bases and J by 2 bases, with 6 bases of the junction left unmatched. Germline CDR1 and CDR2: SGHRS and YFSETQ. The CDR3 coding sequence is TGCGCCAGCAGCCCCGGGACAGAAACTGGAAACACCATATATTTT. Amino acids: CASSPGTETGNTIYF. Complete variable domain (other parts from reference TRBV5-1 and TRBJ1-3): KAGVTQTPRYLIKTRGQQVTLSCSPISGHRSVSWYQQTPGQGLQFLFEYFSETQRNKGNFPGRFSGRQFSNSRSEMNVSTLELGDSALYLCASSPGTETGNTIYFGEGSWLTVV.

This clonotype was observed many times. This rearrangement joins TRBV12-3 or TRBV12-4 to TRBJ2-1, with D possibly matching TRBD2 (7 bases). CDR3 length: 14 amino acids. Trimming removed 3 bases from V and 8 bases from J, with 14 bases in between. In nucleotides, the CDR3 is TGTGCCAGCAGTTTTCTCACAGGGAGGGATGAGCAGTTCTTC. This gives the protein CASSFLTGRDEQFF.

Remarks on this clonotype: A junction boundary mismatches the germline segment, possibly from a read error. The chain employs TRBV7-2 and TRBJ1-4; possibly TRBD1 for D (6 bases). The CDR3 has 16 residues. Germline V gene sequence: CDR1 SGHTA, CDR2 FQGNSA. CDR3 amino acids: CASNLSGGGGNEKLFF. CDR3 DNA sequence: TGTGCCAGCAACTTATCGGGGGGCGGGGGGAATGAAAAACTGTTTTTT.

Remarks on this clonotype: This may be a read error: a much more frequent sequence differs by one nucleotide. The chain joins TRBV7-8 to TRBJ1-6, with TRBD1 as a possible D gene (6 bases). The CDR3 has 14 amino acids. CDR1 SGHVS and CDR2 FQNEAQ come from the germline V gene. CDR3 sequence (DNA): TGTGCCAGCAGCCCCCGGGACAACCCTTCACCCCTCCCCTTT. As protein: CASSPRDNPSPLPF. Together with reference TRBV7-8 and TRBJ1-6, the CDR3 gives the full variable domain: GAGVSQSPRYKVAKRGQDVALRCDPISGHVSLFWYQQALGQGPEFLTYFQNEAQLDKSGLPSDRFFAERPEGSVSTLKIQRTQQEDSAVYLCASSPRDNPSPLPFGNGTRLTVT.

This clonotype was recorded at least ten times. The chain links TRBV12-3 or TRBV12-4 to TRBJ2-2; D could derive from TRBD1 or TRBD2 (6 bases each). The CDR3 has 15 amino acids. Trimming took off 5 bases at V and 1 base at J, with 11 bases between the two ends. The CDR3 sequence: CASSLEGGNTGELFF. In DNA, the CDR3 is TGTGCCAGCAGTCTAGAGGGGGGGAACACCGGGGAGCTGTTTTTT.

This clonotype was detected many times. This sequence joins TRBV5-1 and TRBJ2-5, with 9 nucleotides matching TRBD2. Trimming cost V 1 base and J 2 bases; bases outside gene matches: 9. CDR1 is SGHRS and CDR2 is YFSETQ in the germline V gene. This CDR3 is 17 amino acids long. The CDR3 is CASSLRPSSGVQETQYF. The CDR3 region has the DNA TGCGCCAGCAGCTTGCGCCCATCTAGCGGGGTTCAAGAGACCCAGTACTTC.

The chain uses TRBV4-2 and TRBJ2-7, with TRBD2 matching 8 bases. Germline lookup yields CDR1 LGHNA and CDR2 YNFKEQ. This CDR3 comprises 15 residues. The V gene end was trimmed by 0 bases and the J gene end by 4 bases; junction bases not matched to a gene: 5. The CDR3 nucleotides read TGTGCCAGCAGCCAAGAGGGGACTAGTGGGTACGAGCAGTACTTC. Translation: CASSQEGTSGYEQYF.

This clonotype was counted at least ten times. The CDR3 DNA follows: TGTGCCAGCAGCGCAATAGTAGCGGGACCTTACAATGAGCAGTTCTTC. This codes for CASSAIVAGPYNEQFF. The chain combines TRBV7-6 with TRBJ2-1; 8 positions match TRBD2. The ends lost 5 bases at V and 4 bases at J; junction bases unmatched: 10. The CDR3 runs to 16 residues. Germline CDR1 SGHVS, CDR2 FNYEAQ.

To note about this clonotype: With a much larger clone just one base away, this may be a read error. The rearrangement links TRBV9 to TRBJ2-1; TRBD2 matches 9 bases. In germline, CDR1 is SGDLS, CDR2 YYNGEE. The CDR3 covers 16 residues. The V segment lost 0 bases and the J segment 13 bases; nucleotides outside the gene matches: 14. For the CDR3, the DNA is TGTGCCAGCAGCGTAGCGGGCGGGAGGGCCAGTGCTGATCAGTTCTTC. This translates into CASSVAGGRASADQFF.

The CDR3 coding sequence is TGTGCCAGCAGCCAAGTCAGTTTCACAGATACGCAGTATTTT. It codes for CASSQVSFTDTQYF. This rearrangement joins TRBV4-2 to TRBJ2-3; no definite D call. CDR3 length: 14 residues. Germline CDR1 reads LGHNA; CDR2 reads YNFKEQ. V was pared by 1 base and J by 2 bases, with 7 bases between.